This is a list of T cell receptor beta chains from one sample in a study of T-cell memory formation after mild COVID-19. TCRdb re-called the 5' RACE reads through MiXCR, storing one row per CDR3 protein. The sample lists about 390,000 distinct CDR3 sequences; 20% to 25% were seen once. The sample comprised PBMCs or a T cell subset sorted from them (not recorded which). Receptors originate from an adult woman who had mild COVID-19 (a few samples of this study predate the infection). Cell type and time point are not known. Both conserved end residues are part of each CDR3.

j_call v_call cdr3_aa
TRBJ1-5 TRBV12-5 CARTSPRGGDNSQPQHF
TRBJ1-1 TRBV24-1 CATSAKGEGAEAFF
TRBJ1-6 TRBV6-5 CASSYDISPDDTPLHF
TRBJ1-1 TRBV11-3 CASSTTRQGGHTEAFF
TRBJ2-2 TRBV6-5 CASSYHGTGELFF
TRBJ1-1 TRBV5-1 CASSLVAGQGATEAFF
TRBJ1-1 TRBV18 CASRQGVDTEAFF
TRBJ2-1 TRBV4-3 CASSQGGGRMNEQFF
TRBJ1-2 TRBV2 CASKGVTNYGYTF
TRBJ2-2 TRBV6-1 CATKGGRSRGTGELFF
TRBJ1-5 TRBV6-1 CASTRLARGRNQPQHF
TRBJ2-3 TRBV7-9 CASSSRGGGPTSTDTQYF
TRBJ2-5 TRBV7-2 CASSPKGLAVFRWETQYF
TRBJ1-2 TRBV4-2 CASSQDPGTDYGYTF
TRBJ1-4 TRBV29-1 CSVQKGSYSVREKLFF
TRBJ1-1 TRBV5-1 CASSPGGQGMNTEAFF
TRBJ1-4 TRBV7-9 CASSLDPTRLFF
TRBJ2-7 TRBV27 CASSQFGSYEQYF
TRBJ2-1 TRBV5-1 CASSFEQGYNEQFF
TRBJ2-1 TRBV5-1 CASSLLLSSYNEQFF
TRBJ1-2 TRBV7-3 CASRPSGTGNYGYTF
TRBJ2-6 TRBV23-1 CASSQLKGHRRCSGANVLTF
TRBJ2-1 TRBV27 CASSLILLAGGPNEQFF
TRBJ2-1 TRBV10-3 CAITSTTGGHDYNEQFF
TRBJ1-1 TRBV12-3/TRBV12-4 CASSPQGFTEAFF
TRBJ2-5 TRBV7-9 CASSPHWETQYF
TRBJ2-2 TRBV5-1 CASSFSGGTNTGELFF
TRBJ2-5 TRBV7-6 CASSRWTSGGETQYF
TRBJ2-5 TRBV5-4 CASSLGTGTPQETQYF
TRBJ2-3 TRBV20-1 CSARVTSGRVPDTQYF
TRBJ2-2 TRBV24-1 CATSDWRLAGGAGELFF
TRBJ2-7 TRBV11-2 CASSLETVYEQYF
TRBJ2-7 TRBV18 CASSPQNSYEQYF
TRBJ2-5 TRBV28 CASNPGKGTQYF
TRBJ2-6 TRBV6-4 CASSDSTGGANVLTF
TRBJ2-6 TRBV18 CASSPRGAGANVLTF